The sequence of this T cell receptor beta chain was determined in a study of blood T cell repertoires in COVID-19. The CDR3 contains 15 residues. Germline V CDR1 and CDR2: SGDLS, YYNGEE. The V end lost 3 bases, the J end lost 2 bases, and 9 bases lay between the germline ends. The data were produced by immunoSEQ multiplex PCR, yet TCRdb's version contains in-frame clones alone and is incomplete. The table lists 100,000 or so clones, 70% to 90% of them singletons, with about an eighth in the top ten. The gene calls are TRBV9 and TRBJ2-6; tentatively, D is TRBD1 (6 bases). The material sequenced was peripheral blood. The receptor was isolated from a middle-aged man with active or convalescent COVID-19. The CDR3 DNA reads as TGTGCCAGCAGCGGACAGGTACCTGGGGCCAACGTCCTGACTTTC. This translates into CASSGQVPGANVLTF.